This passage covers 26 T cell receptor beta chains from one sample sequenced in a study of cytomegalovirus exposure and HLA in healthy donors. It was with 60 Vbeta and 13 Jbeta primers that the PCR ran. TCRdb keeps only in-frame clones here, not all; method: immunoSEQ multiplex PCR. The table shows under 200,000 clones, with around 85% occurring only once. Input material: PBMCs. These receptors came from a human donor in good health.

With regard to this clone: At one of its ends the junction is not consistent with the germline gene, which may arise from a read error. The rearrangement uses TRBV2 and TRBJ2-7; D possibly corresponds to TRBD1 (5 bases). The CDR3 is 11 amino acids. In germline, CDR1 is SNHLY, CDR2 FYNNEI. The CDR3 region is CASSDGQGLHF. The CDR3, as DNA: TGTGCCAGCAGTGATGGTCAGGGTCTGCACTTC. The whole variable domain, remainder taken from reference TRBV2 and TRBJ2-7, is EPEVTQTPSHQVTQMGQEVILRCVPISNHLYFYWYRQILGQKVEFLVSFYNNEISEKSEIFDDQFSVERPDGSNFTLKIRSTKLEDSAMYFCASSDGQGLHFGPGTRLTVT.

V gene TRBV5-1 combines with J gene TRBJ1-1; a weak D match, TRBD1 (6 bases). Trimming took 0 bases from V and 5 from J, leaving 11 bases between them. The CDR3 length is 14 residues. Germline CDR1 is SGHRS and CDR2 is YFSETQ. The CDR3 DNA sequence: TGCGCCAGCAGCTTGGGATACAGGGAGACTGAAGCTTTCTTT. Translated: CASSLGYRETEAFF.

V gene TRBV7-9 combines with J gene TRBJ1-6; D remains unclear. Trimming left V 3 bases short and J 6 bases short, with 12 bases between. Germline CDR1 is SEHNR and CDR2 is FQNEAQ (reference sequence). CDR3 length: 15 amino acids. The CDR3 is CASSFDASGNSPLHF. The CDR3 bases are TGTGCCAGCAGCTTCGATGCCAGCGGTAATTCACCCCTCCACTTT.

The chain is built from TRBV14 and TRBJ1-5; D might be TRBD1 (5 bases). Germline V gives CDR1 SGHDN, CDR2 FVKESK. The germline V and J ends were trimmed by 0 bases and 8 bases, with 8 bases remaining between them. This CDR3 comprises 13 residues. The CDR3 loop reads CASSQDLGEPQHF. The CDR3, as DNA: TGTGCCAGCAGCCAAGATCTAGGGGAGCCCCAGCATTTT. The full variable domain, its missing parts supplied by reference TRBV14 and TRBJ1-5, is EAGVTQFPSHSVIEKGQTVTLRCDPISGHDNLYWYRRVMGKEIKFLLHFVKESKQDESGMPNNRFLAERTGGTYSTLKVQPAELEDSGVYFCASSQDLGEPQHFGDGTRLSIL.

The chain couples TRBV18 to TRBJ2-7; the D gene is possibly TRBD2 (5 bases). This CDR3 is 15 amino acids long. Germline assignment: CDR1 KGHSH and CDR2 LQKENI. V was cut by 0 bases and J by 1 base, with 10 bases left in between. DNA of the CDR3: TGTGCCAGCTCACCACCAAGCGGAACTTCCTACGAGCAGTACTTC. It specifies CASSPPSGTSYEQYF.

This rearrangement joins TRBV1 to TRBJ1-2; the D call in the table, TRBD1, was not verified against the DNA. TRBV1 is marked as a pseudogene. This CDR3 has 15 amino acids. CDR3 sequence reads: CTSSQDHRDNYGYTF. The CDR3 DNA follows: TGCACCAGCAGCCAAGACCACAGGGATAACTATGGCTACACCTTC.

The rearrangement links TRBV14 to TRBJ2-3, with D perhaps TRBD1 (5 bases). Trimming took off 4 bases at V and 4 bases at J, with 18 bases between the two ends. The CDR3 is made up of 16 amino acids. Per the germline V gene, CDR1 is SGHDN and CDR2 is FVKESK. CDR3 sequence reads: CASSRPRTMGPDTQYF. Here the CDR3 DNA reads TGTGCCAGCAGCCGCCCCAGAACGATGGGGCCAGATACGCAGTATTTT.

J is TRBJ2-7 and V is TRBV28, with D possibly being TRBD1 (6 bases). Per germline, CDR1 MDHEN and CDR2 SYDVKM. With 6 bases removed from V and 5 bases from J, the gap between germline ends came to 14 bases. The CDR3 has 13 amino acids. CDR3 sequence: CASRLGQLDEQYF. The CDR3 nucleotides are TGTGCCAGCAGACTCGGACAGCTCGACGAGCAGTACTTC.

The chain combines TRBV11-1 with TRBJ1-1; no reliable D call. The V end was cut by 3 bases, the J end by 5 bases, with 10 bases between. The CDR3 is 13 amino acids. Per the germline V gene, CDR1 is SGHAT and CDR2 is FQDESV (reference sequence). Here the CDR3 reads CASSFRGNTEAFF. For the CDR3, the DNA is TGTGCCAGCAGCTTCCGAGGGAATACTGAAGCTTTCTTT.

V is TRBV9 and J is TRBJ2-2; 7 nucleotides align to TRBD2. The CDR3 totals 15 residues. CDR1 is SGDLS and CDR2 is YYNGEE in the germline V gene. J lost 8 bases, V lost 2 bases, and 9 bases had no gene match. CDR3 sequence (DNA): TGTGCCAGCAGCGTGGGCGGGGGTACCTCGGGGGAGCTGTTTTTT. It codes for CASSVGGGTSGELFF.

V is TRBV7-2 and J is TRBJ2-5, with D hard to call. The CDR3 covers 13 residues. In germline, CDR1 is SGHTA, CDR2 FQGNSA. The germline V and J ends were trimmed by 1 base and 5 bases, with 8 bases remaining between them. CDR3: CASSLGARETQYF. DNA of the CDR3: TGTGCCAGCAGCTTAGGGGCCAGGGAGACCCAGTACTTC.

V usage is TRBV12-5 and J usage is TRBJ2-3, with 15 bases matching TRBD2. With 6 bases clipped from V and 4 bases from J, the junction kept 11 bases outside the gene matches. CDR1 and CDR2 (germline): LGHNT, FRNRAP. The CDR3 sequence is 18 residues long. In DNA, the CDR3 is TGTGCTAGTGGCCCCGGGACTAGCGGGGGGCCAGCATCAGATACGCAGTATTTT. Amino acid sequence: CASGPGTSGGPASDTQYF.

CDR3 sequence reads: CASSQDGETYEQYF. The CDR3 region has the DNA TGTGCCAGCAGCCAAGACGGTGAAACCTACGAGCAGTACTTC. This sequence joins TRBV4-2 and TRBJ2-7; no definite D call. The CDR3 extends over 14 amino acids. Germline V gene data show CDR1 as LGHNA and CDR2 as YNFKEQ. The V end was cut by 0 bases, the J end by 2 bases, with 8 bases between.

As DNA, the CDR3 is TGTGCCATCAGTGAGTCGGTAGACGGGGATGAAAAACTGTTTTTT. This codes for CAISESVDGDEKLFF. This sequence joins TRBV10-3 and TRBJ1-4, with D unclear. Trimming removed 0 bases at V and 6 bases at J, with 11 bases between. CDR1 ENHRY and CDR2 SYGVKD come from the germline V gene. The CDR3 spans 15 residues.

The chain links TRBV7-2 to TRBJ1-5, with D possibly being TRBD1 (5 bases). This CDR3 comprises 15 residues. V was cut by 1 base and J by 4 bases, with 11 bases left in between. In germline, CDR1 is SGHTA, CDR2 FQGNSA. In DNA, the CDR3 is TGTGCCAGCAGCTTAGGGTTGCAGGGTAATCAGCCCCAGCATTTT. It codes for CASSLGLQGNQPQHF.

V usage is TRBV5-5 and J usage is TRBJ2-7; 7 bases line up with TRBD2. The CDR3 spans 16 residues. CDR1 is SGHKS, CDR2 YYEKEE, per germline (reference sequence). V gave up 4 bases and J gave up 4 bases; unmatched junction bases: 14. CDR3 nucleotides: TGTGCCAGCAGCCTCACGCACGGAGGGCGGGGGTACGAGCAGTACTTC. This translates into CASSLTHGGRGYEQYF.

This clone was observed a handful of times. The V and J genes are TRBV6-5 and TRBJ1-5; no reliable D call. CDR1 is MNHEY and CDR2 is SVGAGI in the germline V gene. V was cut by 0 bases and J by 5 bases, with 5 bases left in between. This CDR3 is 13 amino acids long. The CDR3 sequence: CASSYSRDQPQHF. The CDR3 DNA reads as TGTGCCAGCAGTTACTCTCGGGATCAGCCCCAGCATTTT.

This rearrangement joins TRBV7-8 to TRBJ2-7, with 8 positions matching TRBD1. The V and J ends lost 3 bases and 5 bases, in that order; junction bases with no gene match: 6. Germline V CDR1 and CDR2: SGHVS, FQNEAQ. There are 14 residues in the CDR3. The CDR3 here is CASSFGTGGDEQYF. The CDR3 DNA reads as TGTGCCAGCAGCTTCGGGACAGGAGGAGACGAGCAGTACTTC.

This CDR3 reads CASRGSGGLATQYF. Written as DNA, the CDR3 is TGTGCCAGCAGGGGCTCGGGGGGGCTCGCTACGCAGTATTTT. The chain combines TRBV11-2 with TRBJ2-3, with 8 bases lining up with TRBD2. The CDR3 runs to 14 residues. Trimming at V came to 6 bases and at J to 8 bases, leaving 10 bases not matched to a gene. Germline V lookup: CDR1 SGHAT, CDR2 FQNNGV.

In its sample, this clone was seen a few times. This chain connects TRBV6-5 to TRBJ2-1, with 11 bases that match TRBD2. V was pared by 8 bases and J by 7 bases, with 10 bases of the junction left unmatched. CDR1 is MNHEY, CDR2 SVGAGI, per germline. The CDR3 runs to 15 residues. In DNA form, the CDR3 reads TGTGCCAGCTCCGTAGCGGGGGGGCCGCGGAATGAGCAGTTCTTC. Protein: CASSVAGGPRNEQFF.

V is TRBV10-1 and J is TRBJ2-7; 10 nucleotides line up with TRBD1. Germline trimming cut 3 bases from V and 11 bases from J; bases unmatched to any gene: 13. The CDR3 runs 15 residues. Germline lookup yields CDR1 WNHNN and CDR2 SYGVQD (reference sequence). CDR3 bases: TGCGCCAGCAGTGATCTCGGGACAGGGGCGGCTGGAGAGTACTTC. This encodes CASSDLGTGAAGEYF.

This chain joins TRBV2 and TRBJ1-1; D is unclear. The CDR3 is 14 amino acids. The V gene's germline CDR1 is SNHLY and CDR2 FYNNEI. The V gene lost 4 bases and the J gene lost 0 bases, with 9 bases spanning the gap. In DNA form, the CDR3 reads TGTGCCAGCAGTGCACGGTCATTGAACACTGAAGCTTTCTTT. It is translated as CASSARSLNTEAFF.

As DNA, the CDR3 is TGTGCCAGCAGCTTAGCGCTAGGGGGGGATCAGCCCCAGCATTTT. The encoded protein is CASSLALGGDQPQHF. The chain employs TRBV7-2 and TRBJ1-5, with D tentatively TRBD1 (6 bases). Trimming left V 0 bases short and J 5 bases short, with 11 bases between. The germline V gene encodes CDR1 SGHTA and CDR2 FQGNSA. CDR3 length: 15 amino acids. Based on the CDR3 plus reference TRBV7-2 and TRBJ1-5, the full variable domain is GAGVSQSPSNKVTEKGKDVELRCDPISGHTALYWYRQSLGQGLEFLIYFQGNSAPDKSGLPSDRFSAERTGGSVSTLTIQRTQQEDSAVYLCASSLALGGDQPQHFGDGTRLSIL.

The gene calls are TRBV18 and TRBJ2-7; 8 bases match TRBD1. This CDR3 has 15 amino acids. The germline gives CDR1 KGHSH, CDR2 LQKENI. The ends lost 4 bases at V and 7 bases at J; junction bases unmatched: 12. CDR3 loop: CASSLSSIRDREQYF. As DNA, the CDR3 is TGTGCCAGCTCACTGAGCTCAATCCGGGACAGGGAGCAGTACTTC.

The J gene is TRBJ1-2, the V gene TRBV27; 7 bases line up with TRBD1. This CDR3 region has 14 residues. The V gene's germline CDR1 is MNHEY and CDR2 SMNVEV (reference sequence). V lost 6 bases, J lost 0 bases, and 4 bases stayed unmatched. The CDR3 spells CASSETGANYGYTF. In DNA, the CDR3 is TGTGCCAGCAGCGAAACAGGGGCTAACTATGGCTACACCTTC.

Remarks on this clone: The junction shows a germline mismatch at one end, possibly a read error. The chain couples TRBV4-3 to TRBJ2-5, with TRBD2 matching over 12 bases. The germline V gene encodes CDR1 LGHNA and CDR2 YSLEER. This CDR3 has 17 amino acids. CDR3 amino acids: CASSQTLAGGLQGTQYF. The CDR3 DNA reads TGCGCCAGCAGCCAGACCCTAGCGGGGGGGCTGCAAGGGACCCAGTACTTC.